The present entry profiles one T cell receptor beta chain with its context. The antigen it binds to is not known. No per-base quality is available; no much larger clone lies one base away. Donors were healthy HIV-negative adults with no recently reported acute infections or vaccinations. Every donor was a Caucasian adult living in Nashville, Tennessee, USA. CD4+ T cells were enriched by magnetic negative selection; naive cells were then positively selected on CD45RA, and the negative fraction formed the memory subset. Blood was collected by leukapheresis, and PBMCs were isolated by Ficoll-Histopaque density gradient centrifugation and then cryopreserved in liquid nitrogen vapor phase. Purity and quantity of every magnetically sorted T cell population were checked by analytical flow cytometry. Each sorted fraction had its genomic DNA isolated and then quantified by UV absorbance on a Nanodrop 2000c.

The sample comes from a study of shared clonotypes between healthy human individuals (dated by TCRdb to the early 2020s). In the study overall: A few men and a couple of women, aged 18 to 49 years, made up the cohort. Leukapheresis yielded between about 0.85 and 10 billion PBMCs per donor. For each donor, three plates each were used for CD4 naive and CD4 memory, two plates were used for CD8 naive, and one plate was used for CD8 memory. To estimate repertoire size and how much clonotype sharing occurs between individuals, the study deeply sequenced the blood TCR repertoires of 5 or 6 healthy adults. To increase sequencing depth and limit assay-specific biases, TCR repertoire library preparation and sequencing were carried out by different laboratories using diverse techniques. Results and caveats for the whole study, not just this receptor: Compared with non-shared clonotypes, clonotypes shared by all four sorted-subset donors had higher generation probabilities. The genetic and exposure-history diversity represented was limited by the small number of donors. Across a few donors, approximately 5% of naive CD4, over 3% of naive CD8, about 2% of memory CD4, and 0.4% of memory CD8 clonotypes were shared. Only blood was sampled, and tissue TCR repertoires likely differ from those in blood. Pairwise subsampling led to the expectation that sequencing depth would affect the degree of clonotype sharing among donors. Estimated clonotype richness was generally larger for naive than for memory subsets. Rarefaction of sorted-subset datasets indicated incomplete sequencing despite the large sequencing depth.

CDR1 and CDR2 (MNHEY, SMNVEV) derive from the germline V gene (reference sequence). V and J are trimmed by 0 bases and 2 bases, and the gene matches miss 7 bases of the junction. Reading from cysteine to phenylalanine, the CDR3 counts 18 amino acids. Only CDR3 DNA remains: 54 bases, in frame from the first base. Using the deep immunoSEQ assay, TCR CDR3 regions were amplified from genomic DNA by multiplex PCR. Genomic DNA extracted from each cell subset was distributed evenly over all wells of several immunoSEQ 96-well plates, and each plate served as one replicate. For sorted subsets, roughly 190 ng of genomic DNA, equivalent to around 29,000 T cell genomes, went into each replicate PCR. The purified libraries were quantified using a Qubit 3.0 fluorometer, sized with a Bioanalyzer 2100, and then quantified again using the KAPA Library Quantification kit. Every immunoSEQ 96-well plate was sequenced on a dedicated single-read 150-cycle Illumina NextSeq 550 flow cell. In the source study's methods: Because only junctional sequences without quality scores were contained in the immunoSEQ output, filtering matching that applied to full-length reads could not be performed. Sequences were annotated with PyIR, a Python wrapper for IgBLAST v1.9, and V/J genes and CDR3 were assigned using IMGT germline references. Reads were filtered out if the reads had weak V/J assignments (E-value above 1e-6), no CDR3, stop codons, out-of-frame junctions, or ambiguous translated residues. V3J clonotypes were defined as sequences sharing an identical inferred V gene, J gene, and CDR3 amino acid sequence. Percentage overlap between repertoires was calculated by dividing the number of shared unique clonotypes by the size of the smaller repertoire. Repertoire richness was assessed with RTK rarefaction, the Chao1 estimator, and Recon v2.1 estimates of unobserved clonotypes. Generation probabilities for all TCRbeta clonotypes obtained by the gDNA method from a handful of donors were computed using OLGA. TCRdb limited this immuneACCESS table to in-frame rearrangements with V and J called. A share of clones is missing; checked studies link under half to unresolved V genes, and the rest is unexplained. From that table come the V and J calls and clone size; the DNA was used to work out D and trimming. In all, the sample holds over a million clones, and 78% of those were seen once. The top ten constitute under 0.65% of the sample.

The receptor chain draws on TRBV27 and TRBJ1-3; TRBD1 matches 10 bases in the middle. The TCR originated in a man aged 18-30 years in good health. Some clones in this sample may be carry-over from other donors' samples. Sequencing was done on a sample of memory CD4+ T cells from PBMCs. Sample cell subset or site, as interpreted from the label and publication: CD45RA-negative fraction. The nucleotide sequence reads as follows: TGTGCCAGCAGTTTATCCCCTTTTGGGACAGGGGCTGGAAACACCATATATTTT. This sequence encodes CASSLSPFGTGAGNTIYF.